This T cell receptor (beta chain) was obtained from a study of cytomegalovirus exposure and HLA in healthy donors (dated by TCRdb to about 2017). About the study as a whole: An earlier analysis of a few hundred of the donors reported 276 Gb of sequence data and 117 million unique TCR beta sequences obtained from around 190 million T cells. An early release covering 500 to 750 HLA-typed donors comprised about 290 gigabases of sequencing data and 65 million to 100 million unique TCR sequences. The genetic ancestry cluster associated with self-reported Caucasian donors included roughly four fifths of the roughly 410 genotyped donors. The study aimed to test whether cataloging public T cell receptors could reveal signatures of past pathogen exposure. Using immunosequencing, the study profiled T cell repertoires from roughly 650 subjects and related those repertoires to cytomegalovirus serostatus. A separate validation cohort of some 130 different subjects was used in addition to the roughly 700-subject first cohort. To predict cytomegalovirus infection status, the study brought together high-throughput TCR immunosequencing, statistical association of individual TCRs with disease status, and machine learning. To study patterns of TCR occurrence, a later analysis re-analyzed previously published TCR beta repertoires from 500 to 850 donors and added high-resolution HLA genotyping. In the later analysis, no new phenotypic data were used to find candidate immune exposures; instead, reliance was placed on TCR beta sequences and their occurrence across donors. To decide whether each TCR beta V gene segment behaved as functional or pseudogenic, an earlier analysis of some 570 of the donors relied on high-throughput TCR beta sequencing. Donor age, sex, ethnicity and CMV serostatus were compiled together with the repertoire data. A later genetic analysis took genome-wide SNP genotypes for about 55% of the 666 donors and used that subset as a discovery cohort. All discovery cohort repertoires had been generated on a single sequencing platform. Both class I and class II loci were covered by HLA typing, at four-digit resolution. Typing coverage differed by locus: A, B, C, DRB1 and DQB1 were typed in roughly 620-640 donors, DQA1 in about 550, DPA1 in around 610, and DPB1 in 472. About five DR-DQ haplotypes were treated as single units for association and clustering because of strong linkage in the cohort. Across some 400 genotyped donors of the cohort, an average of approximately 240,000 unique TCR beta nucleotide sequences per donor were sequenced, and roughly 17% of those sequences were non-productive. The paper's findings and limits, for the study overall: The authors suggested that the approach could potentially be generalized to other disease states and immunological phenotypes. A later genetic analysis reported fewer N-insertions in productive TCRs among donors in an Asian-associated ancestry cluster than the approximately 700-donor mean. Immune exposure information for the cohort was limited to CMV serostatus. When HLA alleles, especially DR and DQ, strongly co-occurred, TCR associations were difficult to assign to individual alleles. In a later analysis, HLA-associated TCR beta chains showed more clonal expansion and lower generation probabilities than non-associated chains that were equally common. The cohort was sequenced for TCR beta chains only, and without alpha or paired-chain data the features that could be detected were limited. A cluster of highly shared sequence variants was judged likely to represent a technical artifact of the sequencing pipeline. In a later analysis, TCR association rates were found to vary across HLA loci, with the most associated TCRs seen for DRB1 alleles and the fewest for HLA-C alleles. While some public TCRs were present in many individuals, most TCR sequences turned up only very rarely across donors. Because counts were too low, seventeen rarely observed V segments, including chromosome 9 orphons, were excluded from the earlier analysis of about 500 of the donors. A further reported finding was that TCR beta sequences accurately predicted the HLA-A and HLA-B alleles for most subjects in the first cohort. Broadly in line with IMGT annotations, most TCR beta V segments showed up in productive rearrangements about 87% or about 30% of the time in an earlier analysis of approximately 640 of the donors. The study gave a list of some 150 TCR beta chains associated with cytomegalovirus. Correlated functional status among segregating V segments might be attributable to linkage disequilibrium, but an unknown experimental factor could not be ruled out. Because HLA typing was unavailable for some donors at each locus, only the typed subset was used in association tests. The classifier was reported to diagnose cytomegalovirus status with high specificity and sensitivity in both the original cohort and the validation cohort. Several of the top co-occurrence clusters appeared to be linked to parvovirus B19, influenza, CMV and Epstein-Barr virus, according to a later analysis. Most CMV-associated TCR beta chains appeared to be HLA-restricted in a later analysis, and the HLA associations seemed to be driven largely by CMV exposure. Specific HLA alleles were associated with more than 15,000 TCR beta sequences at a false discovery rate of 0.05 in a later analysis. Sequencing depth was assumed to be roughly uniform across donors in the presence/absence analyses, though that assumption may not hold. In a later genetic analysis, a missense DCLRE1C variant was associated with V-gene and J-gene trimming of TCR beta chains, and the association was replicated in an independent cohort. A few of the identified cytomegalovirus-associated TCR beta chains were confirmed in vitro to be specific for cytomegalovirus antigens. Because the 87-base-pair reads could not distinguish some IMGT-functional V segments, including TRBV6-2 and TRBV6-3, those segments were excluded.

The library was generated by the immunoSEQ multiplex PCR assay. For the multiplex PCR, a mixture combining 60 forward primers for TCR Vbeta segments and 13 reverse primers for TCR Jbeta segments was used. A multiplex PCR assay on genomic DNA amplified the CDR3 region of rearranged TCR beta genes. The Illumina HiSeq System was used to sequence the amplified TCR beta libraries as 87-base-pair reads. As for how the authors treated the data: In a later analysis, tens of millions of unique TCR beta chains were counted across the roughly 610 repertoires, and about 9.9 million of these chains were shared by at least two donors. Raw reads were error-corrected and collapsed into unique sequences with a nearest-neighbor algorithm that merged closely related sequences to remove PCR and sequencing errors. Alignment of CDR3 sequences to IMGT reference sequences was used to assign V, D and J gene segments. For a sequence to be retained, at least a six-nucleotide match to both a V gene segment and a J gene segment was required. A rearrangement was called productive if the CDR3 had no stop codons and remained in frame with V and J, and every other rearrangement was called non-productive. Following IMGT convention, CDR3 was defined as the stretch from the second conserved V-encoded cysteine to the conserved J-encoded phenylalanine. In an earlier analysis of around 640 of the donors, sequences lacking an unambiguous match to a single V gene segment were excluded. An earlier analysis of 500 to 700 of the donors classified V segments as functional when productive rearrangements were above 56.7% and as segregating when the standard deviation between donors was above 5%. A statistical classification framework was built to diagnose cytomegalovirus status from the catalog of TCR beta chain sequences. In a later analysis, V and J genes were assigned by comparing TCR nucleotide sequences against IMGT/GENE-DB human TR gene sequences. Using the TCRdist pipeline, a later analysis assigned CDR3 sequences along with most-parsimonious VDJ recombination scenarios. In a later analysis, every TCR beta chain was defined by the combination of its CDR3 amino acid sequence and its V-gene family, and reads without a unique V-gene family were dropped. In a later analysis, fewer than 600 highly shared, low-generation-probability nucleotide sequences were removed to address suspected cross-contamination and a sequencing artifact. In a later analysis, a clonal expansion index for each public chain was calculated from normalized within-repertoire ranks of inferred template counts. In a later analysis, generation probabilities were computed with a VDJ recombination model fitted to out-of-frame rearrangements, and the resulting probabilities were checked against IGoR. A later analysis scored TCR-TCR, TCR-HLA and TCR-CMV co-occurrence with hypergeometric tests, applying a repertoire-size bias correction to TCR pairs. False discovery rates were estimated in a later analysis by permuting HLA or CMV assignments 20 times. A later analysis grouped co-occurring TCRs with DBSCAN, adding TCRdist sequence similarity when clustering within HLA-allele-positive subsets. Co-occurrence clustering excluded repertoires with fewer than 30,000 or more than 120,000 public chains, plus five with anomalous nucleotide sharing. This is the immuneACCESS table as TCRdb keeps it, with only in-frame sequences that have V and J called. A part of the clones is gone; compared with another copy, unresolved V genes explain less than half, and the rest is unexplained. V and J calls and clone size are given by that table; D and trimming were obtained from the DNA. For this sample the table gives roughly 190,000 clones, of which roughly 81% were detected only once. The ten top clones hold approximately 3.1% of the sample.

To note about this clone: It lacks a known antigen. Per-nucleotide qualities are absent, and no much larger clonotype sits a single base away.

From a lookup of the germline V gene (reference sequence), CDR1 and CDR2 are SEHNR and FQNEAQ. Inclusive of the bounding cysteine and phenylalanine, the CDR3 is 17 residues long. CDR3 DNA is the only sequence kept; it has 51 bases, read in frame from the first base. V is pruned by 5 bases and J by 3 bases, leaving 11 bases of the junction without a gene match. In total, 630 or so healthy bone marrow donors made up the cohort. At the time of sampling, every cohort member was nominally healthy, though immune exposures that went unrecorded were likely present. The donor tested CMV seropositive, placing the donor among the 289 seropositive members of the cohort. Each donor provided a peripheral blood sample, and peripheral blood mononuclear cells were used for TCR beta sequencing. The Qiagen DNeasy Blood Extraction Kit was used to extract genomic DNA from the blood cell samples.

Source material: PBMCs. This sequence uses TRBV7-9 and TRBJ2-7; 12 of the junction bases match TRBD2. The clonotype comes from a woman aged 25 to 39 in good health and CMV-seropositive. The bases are TGTGCCAGCAGCCTCCAGCTAGCGGGAGGGAGAAACTACGAGCAGTACTTC. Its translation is CASSLQLAGGRNYEQYF.